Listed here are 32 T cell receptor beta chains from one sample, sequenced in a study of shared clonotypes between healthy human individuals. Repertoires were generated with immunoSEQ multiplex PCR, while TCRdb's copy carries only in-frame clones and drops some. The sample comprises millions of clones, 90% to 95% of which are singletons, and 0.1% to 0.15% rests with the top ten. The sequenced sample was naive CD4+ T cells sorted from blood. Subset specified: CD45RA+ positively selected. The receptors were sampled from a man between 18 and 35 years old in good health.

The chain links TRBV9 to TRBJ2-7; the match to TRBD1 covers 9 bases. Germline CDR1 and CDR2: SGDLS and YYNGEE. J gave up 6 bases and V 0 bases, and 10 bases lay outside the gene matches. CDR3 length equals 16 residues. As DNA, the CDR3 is TGTGCCAGCAGCGTAGGTGCGCTCGACAGGGGGGGCGAGCAGTACTTC. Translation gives CASSVGALDRGGEQYF. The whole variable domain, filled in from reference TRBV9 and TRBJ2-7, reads DSGVTQTPKHLITATGQRVTLRCSPRSGDLSVYWYQQSLDQGLQFLIQYYNGEERAKGNILERFSAQQFPDLHSELNLSSLELGDSALYFCASSVGALDRGGEQYFGPGTRLTVT.

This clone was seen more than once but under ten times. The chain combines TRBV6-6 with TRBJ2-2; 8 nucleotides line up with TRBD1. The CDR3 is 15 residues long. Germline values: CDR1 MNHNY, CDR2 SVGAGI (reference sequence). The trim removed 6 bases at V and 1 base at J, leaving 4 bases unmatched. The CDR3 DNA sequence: TGTGCCAGCAGCCTTGGACAGGGGAACACCGGGGAGCTGTTTTTT. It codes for CASSLGQGNTGELFF.

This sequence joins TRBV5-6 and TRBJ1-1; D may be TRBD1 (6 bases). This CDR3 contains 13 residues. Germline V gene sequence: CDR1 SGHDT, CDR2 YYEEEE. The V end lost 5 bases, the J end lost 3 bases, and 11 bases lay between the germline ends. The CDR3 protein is CASRWEGDTEAFF. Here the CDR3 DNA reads TGTGCCAGCAGGTGGGAGGGGGACACTGAAGCTTTCTTT. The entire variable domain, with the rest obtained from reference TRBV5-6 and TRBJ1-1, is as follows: DAGVTQSPTHLIKTRGQQVTLRCSPKSGHDTVSWYQQALGQGPQFIFQYYEEEERQRGNFPDRFSGHQFPNYSSELNVNALLLGDSALYLCASRWEGDTEAFFGQGTRLTVV.

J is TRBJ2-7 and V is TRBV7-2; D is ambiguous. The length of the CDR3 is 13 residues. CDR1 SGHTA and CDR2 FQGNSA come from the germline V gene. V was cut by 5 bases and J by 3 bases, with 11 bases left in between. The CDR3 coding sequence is TGTGCCAGCAGCGCCGTCGCATACTACGAGCAGTACTTC. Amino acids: CASSAVAYYEQYF.

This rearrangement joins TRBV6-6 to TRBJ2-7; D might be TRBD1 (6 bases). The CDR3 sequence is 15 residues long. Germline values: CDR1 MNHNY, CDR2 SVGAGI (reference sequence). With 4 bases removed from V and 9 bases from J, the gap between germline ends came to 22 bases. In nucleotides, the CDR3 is TGTGCCAGCAGTTCCCAAGACAGGTTCGAACGTAGGCAGTACTTC. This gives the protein CASSSQDRFERRQYF.

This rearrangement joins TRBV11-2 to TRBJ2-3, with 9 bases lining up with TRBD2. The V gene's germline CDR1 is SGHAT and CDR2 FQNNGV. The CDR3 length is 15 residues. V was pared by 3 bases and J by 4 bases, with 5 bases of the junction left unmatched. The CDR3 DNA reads TGTGCCAGCAGCTTGGGCGGGAGGGCCCCAGATACGCAGTATTTT. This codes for CASSLGGRAPDTQYF.

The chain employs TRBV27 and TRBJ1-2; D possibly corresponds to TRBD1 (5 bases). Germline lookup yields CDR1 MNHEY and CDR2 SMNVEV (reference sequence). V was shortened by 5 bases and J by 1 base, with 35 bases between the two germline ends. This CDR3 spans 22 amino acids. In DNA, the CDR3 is TGTGCCAGCAGTCCACCCCTGGGGGACTCCATGGCCATGGTTGGACTTAACTATGGCTACACCTTC. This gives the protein CASSPPLGDSMAMVGLNYGYTF.

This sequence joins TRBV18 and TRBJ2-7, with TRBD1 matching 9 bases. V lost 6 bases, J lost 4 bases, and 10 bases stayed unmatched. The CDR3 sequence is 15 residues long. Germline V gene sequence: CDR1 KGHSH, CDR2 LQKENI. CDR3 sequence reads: CASSLAGQGLYEQYF. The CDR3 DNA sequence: TGTGCCAGCTCCTTAGCCGGACAGGGGTTATACGAGCAGTACTTC.

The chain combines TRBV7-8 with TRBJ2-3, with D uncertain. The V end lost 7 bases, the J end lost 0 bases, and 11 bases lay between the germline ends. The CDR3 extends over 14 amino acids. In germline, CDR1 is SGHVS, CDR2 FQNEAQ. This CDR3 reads CASTTYPSTDTQYF. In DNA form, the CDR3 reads TGTGCCAGCACGACGTACCCTAGCACAGATACGCAGTATTTT.

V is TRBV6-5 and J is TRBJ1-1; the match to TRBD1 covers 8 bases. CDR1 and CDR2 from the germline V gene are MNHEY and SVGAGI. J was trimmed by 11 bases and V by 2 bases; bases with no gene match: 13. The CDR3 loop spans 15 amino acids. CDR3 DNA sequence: TGTGCCAGCAGTTACGGACAGGGTACCTTGGTGGGGGCTTTCTTT. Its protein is CASSYGQGTLVGAFF.

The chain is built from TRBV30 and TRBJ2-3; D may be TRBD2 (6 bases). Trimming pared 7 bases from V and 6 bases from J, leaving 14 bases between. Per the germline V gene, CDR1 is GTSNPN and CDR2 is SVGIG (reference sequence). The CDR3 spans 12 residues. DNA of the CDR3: TGTGCCTTTTCTCCAGGAGGGGATACGCAGTATTTT. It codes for CAFSPGGDTQYF.

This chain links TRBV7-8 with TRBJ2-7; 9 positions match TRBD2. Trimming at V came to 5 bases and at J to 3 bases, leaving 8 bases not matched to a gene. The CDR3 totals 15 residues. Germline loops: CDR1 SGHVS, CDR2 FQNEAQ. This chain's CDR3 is CASSTIAGVGYEQYF. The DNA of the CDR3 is TGTGCCAGCAGCACTATAGCGGGAGTGGGCTACGAGCAGTACTTC.

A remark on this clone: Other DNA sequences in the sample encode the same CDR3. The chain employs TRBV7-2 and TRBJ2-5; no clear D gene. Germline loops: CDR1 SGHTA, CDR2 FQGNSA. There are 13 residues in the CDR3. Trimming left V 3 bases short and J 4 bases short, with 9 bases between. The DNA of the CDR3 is TGTGCCAGCAGCTTCGAACGTGGAGAGACCCAGTACTTC. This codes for CASSFERGETQYF.

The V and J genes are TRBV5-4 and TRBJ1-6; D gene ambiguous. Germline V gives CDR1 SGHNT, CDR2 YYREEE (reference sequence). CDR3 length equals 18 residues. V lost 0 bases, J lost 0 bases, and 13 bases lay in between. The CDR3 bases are TGTGCCAGCAGCTTGGCCCTGTCTAGGAGCTCCTATAATTCACCCCTCCACTTT. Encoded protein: CASSLALSRSSYNSPLHF.

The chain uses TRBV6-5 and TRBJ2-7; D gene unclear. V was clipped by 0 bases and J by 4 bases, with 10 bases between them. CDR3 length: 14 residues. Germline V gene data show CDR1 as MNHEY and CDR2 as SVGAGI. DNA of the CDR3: TGTGCCAGCAGTTACTCGATAATTGGGTACGAGCAGTACTTC. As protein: CASSYSIIGYEQYF.

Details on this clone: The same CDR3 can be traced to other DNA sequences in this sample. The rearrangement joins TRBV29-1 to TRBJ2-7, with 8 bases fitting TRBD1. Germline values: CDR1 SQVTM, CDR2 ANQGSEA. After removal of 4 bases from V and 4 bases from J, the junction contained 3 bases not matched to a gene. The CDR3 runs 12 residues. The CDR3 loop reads CSVGTGIYEQYF. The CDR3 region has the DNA TGCAGCGTTGGGACAGGGATATACGAGCAGTACTTC.

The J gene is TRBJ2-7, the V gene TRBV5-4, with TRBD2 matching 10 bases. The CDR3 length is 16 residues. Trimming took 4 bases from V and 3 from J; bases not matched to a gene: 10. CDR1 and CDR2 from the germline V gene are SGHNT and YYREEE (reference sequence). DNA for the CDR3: TGTGCCAGCAGCCTGACCGGGAGCGGGAGGGACTACGAGCAGTACTTC. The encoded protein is CASSLTGSGRDYEQYF.

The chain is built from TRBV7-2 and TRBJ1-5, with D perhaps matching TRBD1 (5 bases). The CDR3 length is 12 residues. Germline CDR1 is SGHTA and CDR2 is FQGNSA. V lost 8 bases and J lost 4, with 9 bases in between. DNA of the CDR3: TGTGCCAGCGGGGGATTTAATCAGCCCCAGCATTTT. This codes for CASGGFNQPQHF.

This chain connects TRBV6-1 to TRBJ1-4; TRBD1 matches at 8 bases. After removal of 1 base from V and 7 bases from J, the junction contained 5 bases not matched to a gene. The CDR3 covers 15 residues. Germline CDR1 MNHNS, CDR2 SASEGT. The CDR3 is CASSEEDRASEKLFF. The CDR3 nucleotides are TGTGCCAGCAGTGAAGAGGACAGGGCTAGTGAAAAACTGTTTTTT.

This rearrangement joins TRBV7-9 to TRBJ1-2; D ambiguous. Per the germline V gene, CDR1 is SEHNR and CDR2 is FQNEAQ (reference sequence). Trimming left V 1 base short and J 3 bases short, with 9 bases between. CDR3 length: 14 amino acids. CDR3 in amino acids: CASSLGAEDYGYTF. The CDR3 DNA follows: TGTGCCAGCAGCTTAGGCGCCGAGGACTATGGCTACACCTTC.

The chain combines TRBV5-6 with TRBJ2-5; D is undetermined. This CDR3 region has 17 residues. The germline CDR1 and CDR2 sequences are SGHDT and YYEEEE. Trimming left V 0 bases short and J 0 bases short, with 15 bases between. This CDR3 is CASSLELGNRYQETQYF. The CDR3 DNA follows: TGTGCCAGCAGCTTGGAGTTGGGAAATAGGTACCAAGAGACCCAGTACTTC. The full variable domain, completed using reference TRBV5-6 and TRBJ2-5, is DAGVTQSPTHLIKTRGQQVTLRCSPKSGHDTVSWYQQALGQGPQFIFQYYEEEERQRGNFPDRFSGHQFPNYSSELNVNALLLGDSALYLCASSLELGNRYQETQYFGPGTRLLVL.

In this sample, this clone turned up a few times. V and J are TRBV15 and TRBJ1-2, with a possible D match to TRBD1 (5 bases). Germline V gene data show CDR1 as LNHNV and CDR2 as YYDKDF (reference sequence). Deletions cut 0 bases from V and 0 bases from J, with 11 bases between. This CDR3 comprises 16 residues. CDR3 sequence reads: CATSRDVQGTNYGYTF. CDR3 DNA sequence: TGTGCCACCAGCAGAGATGTGCAGGGCACTAACTATGGCTACACCTTC.

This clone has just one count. The CDR3 region has the DNA TGTGCCAGCAGTTCCCCGGCAGCCGGCAATCAGCCCCAGCATTTT. The encoded protein is CASSSPAAGNQPQHF. This chain joins TRBV28 and TRBJ1-5; D is unresolved. V lost 4 bases and J lost 2, with 12 bases in between. Germline CDR1 MDHEN, CDR2 SYDVKM. This CDR3 is 15 amino acids long.

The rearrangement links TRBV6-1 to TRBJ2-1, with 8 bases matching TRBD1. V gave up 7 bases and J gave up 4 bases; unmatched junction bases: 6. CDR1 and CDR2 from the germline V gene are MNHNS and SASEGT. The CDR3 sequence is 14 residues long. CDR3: CASKRTGPYNEQFF. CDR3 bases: TGTGCCAGCAAGAGGACAGGGCCGTACAATGAGCAGTTCTTC.

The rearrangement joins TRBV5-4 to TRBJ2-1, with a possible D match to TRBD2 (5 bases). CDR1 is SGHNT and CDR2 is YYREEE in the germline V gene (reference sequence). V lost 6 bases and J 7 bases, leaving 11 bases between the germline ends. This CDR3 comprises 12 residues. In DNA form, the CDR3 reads TGTGCCAGCAATTCCCCGGGGAATGAGCAGTTCTTC. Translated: CASNSPGNEQFF.

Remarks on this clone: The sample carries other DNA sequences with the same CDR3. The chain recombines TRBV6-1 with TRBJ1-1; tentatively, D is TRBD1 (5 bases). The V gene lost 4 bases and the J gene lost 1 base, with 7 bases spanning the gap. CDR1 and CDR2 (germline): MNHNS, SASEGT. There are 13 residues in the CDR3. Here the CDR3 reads CASSVRGNTEAFF. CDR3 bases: TGTGCCAGCAGTGTAAGGGGGAACACTGAAGCTTTCTTT.

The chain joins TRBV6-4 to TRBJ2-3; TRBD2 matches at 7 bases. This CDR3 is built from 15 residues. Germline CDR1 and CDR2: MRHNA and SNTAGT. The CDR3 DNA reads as TGTGTGCCAGATCCGGGGGGAGGAGGCACAGATACGCAGTATTTT. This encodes CVPDPGGGGTDTQYF.

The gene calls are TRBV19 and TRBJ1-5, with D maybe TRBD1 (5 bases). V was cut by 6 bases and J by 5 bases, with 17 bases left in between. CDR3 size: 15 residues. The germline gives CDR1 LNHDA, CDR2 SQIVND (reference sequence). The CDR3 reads CASSRRGTLDQPQHF. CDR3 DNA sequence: TGTGCCAGTAGCCGGCGTGGGACGTTGGATCAGCCCCAGCATTTT.

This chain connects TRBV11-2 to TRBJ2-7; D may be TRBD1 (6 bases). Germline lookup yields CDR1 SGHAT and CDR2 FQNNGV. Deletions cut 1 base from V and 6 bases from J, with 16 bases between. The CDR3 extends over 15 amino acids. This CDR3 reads CASSLARTAWGEQYF. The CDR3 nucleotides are TGTGCCAGCAGCTTAGCCCGGACAGCCTGGGGCGAGCAGTACTTC.

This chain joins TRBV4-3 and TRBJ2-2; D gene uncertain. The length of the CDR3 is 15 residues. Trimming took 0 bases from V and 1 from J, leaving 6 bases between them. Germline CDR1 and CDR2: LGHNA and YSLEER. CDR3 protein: CASSQDLENTGELFF. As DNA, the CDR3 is TGCGCCAGCAGCCAAGATCTAGAGAACACCGGGGAGCTGTTTTTT.

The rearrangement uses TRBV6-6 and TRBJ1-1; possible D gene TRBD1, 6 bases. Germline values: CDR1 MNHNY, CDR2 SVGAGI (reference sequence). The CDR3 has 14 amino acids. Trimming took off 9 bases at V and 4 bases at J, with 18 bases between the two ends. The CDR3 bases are TGTGCCAGTTTACGATCCAGGGGTTTCACTGAAGCTTTCTTT. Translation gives CASLRSRGFTEAFF.

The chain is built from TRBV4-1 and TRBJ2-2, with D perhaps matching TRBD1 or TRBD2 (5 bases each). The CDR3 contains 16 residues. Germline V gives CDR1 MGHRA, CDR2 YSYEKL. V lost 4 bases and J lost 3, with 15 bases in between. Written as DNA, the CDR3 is TGCGCCAGCAGCCTCCCAATGGGGGTCGACACCGGGGAGCTGTTTTTT. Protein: CASSLPMGVDTGELFF.